This paragraph reports one T cell receptor (beta chain). The study took a few donor pairs, and their unstimulated naive, memory, effector memory and TEMRA subsets were sequenced. The data belong to a study of siplizumab effects on memory and regulatory T cells. Sequenced by immunoSEQ multiplex PCR; TCRdb stores in-frame clones only, minus some. The sample holds about 27,000 clones, 75% to 85% seen once. Germline CDR1 reads GTSNPN; CDR2 reads SVGIG (reference sequence). This CDR3 contains 14 residues. J gave up 13 bases and V 2 bases, and 8 bases lay outside the gene matches. Sequencing input: memory CD4+ T cells sorted from blood. The receptor was derived from a human donor in good health. The V and J genes are TRBV30 and TRBJ2-1, with 13 positions matching TRBD2. The CDR3 DNA is TGTGCCTGGAGTCGTGGACTAGCGGGGGAGGGACAGTTCTTC. Protein product: CAWSRGLAGEGQFF.